These 5 T cell receptor beta chains were all obtained from the same sample, sequenced in a study of blood T cell repertoires in COVID-19. Clones were sequenced by immunoSEQ multiplex PCR, and TCRdb holds only the in-frame ones, with some missing. Of about 50,000 clones listed, 70% to 90% were seen once; the top ten hold about 5%. The source material was peripheral blood. The receptor source for this set is a man between 40 and 49 years old with active COVID-19.

The gene calls are TRBV12-2 and TRBJ2-3; the table's D call, TRBD2, was not checked against the DNA. TRBV12-2 is noted as a pseudogene. CDR3 length equals 17 residues. CDR3 nucleotide sequence: TGTGCAAGTCGCCCAAGCCCTTCTCGCGGGGACACAGATACGCAGTATTTT. Its translation is CASRPSPSRGDTDTQYF.

V usage is TRBV4-1 and J usage is TRBJ2-1; 10 positions agree with TRBD2. Germline CDR1 is MGHRA and CDR2 is YSYEKL. Trimming removed 4 bases from V and 10 bases from J; junction bases left unmatched: 4. This CDR3 contains 13 residues. CDR3 sequence reads: CASSRPGLAEQFF. CDR3 DNA sequence: TGCGCCAGCAGCCGGCCGGGACTAGCGGAGCAGTTCTTC.

The CDR3 sequence: CATSDLTSGRGNEQFF. Here the CDR3 DNA reads TGTGCCACCAGTGATTTGACTAGCGGGAGAGGAAATGAGCAGTTCTTC. The gene calls are TRBV24-1 and TRBJ2-1; TRBD2 matches 11 bases. Germline V gene lookup returns CDR1 KGHDR and CDR2 SFDVKD. CDR3 length: 16 amino acids. J lost 7 bases, V lost 0 bases, and 4 bases had no gene match.

This chain joins TRBV30 and TRBJ2-7; 11 bases fit TRBD2. Germline trimming cut 2 bases from V and 4 bases from J; bases unmatched to any gene: 4. Looked up from germline, CDR1 is GTSNPN and CDR2 is SVGIG (reference sequence). There are 14 residues in the CDR3. CDR3 nucleotide sequence: TGTGCCTGGAGTCCTACTAGCGGGAGTTACGAGCAGTACTTC. Translated, it gives CAWSPTSGSYEQYF. Full variable domain (rest looked up from reference TRBV30 and TRBJ2-7): SQTIHQWPATLVQPVGSPLSLECTVEGTSNPNLYWYRQAAGRGLQLLFYSVGIGQISSEVPQNLSASRPQDRQFILSSKKLLLSDSGFYLCAWSPTSGSYEQYFGPGTRLTVT.

In this sample, this clone turned up once. The chain links TRBV5-4 to TRBJ1-4; TRBD1 agrees at 7 bases. This CDR3 contains 16 residues. Germline CDR1 and CDR2: SGHNT and YYREEE (reference sequence). V shed 4 bases and J 8 bases; nucleotides not matched to a gene: 14. The CDR3 here is CASSNRQGGLGEKLFF. The CDR3 bases are TGTGCCAGCAGCAATCGGCAGGGGGGATTGGGAGAAAAACTGTTTTTT.